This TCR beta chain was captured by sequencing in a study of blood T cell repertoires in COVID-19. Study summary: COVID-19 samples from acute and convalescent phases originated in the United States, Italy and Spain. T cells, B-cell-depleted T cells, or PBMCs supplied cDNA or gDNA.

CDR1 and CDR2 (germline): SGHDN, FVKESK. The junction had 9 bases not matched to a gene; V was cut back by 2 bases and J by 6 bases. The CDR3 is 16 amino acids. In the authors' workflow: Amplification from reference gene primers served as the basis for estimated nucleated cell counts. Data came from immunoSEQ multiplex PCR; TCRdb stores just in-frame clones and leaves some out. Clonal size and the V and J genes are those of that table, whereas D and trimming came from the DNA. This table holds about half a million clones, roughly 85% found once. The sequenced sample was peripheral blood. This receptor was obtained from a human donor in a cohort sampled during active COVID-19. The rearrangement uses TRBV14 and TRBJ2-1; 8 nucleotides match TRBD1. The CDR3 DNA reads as TGTGCCAGCAGCCAACTGACAGGGGCGGGCTCCAATGAGCAGTTCTTC. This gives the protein CASSQLTGAGSNEQFF.